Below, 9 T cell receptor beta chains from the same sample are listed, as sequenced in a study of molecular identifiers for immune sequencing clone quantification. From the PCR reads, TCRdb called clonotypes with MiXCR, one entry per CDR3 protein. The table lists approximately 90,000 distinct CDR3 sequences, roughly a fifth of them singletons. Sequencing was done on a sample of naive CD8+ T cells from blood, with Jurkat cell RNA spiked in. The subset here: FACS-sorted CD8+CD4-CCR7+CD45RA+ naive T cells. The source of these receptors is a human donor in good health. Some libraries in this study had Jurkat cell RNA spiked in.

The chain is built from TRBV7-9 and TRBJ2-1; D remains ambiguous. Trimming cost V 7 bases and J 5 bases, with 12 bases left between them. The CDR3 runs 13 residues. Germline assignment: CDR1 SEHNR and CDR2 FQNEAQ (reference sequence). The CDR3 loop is CASTRTEDNEQFF. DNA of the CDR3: TGTGCCAGCACGAGAACAGAAGACAATGAGCAGTTCTTC.

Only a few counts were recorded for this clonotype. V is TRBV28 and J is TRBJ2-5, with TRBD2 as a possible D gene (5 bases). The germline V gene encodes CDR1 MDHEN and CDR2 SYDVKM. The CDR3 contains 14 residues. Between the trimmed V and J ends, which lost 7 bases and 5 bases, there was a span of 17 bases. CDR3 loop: CASNPGISGETQYF. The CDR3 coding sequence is TGTGCCAGCAATCCCGGGATTAGTGGCGAGACCCAGTACTTC.

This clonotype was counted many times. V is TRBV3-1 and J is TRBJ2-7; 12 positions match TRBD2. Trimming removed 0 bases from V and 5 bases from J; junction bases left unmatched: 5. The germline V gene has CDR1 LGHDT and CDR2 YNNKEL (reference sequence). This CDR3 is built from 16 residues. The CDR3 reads CASSQDLLAGGDEQYF. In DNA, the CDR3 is TGTGCCAGCAGCCAAGATCTCCTAGCGGGAGGGGACGAGCAGTACTTC.

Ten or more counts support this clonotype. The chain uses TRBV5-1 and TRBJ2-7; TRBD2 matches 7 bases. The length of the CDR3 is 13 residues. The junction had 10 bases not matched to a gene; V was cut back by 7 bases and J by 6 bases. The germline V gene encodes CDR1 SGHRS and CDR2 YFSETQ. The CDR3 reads CASAAGAGSEQYF. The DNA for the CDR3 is TGCGCCAGCGCGGCGGGAGCGGGTTCCGAGCAGTACTTC.

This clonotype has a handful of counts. DNA of the CDR3: TGTGCCAGTAGTATAGCTAGCGGGGGAAGCTCCTACAATGAGCAGTTCTTC. Translated: CASSIASGGSSYNEQFF. This chain uses TRBV19 with TRBJ2-1, with TRBD2 matching 10 bases. This CDR3 is built from 17 residues. Per the germline V gene, CDR1 is LNHDA and CDR2 is SQIVND (reference sequence). Trimming removed 1 base from V and 0 bases from J; junction bases left unmatched: 3. The full variable domain, in which reference TRBV19 and TRBJ2-1 provide the parts outside the CDR3, is DGGITQSPKYLFRKEGQNVTLSCEQNLNHDAMYWYRQDPGQGLRLIYYSQIVNDFQKGDIAEGYSVSREKKESFPLTVTSAQKNPTAFYLCASSIASGGSSYNEQFFGPGTRLTVL.

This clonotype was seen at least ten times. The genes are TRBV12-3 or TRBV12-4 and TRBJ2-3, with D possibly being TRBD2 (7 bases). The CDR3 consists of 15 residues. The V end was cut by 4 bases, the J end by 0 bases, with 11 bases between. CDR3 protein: CASSSGGTSTDTQYF. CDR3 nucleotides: TGTGCCAGCAGTTCGGGGGGCACTAGCACAGATACGCAGTATTTT.

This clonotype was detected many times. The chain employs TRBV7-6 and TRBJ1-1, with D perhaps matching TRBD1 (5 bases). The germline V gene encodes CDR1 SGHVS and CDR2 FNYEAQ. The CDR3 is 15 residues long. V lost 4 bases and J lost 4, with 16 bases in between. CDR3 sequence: CASSSSAGRRTEAFF. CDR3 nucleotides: TGTGCCAGCAGCTCCTCGGCAGGGCGGCGCACTGAAGCTTTCTTT. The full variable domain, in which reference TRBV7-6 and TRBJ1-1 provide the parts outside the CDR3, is GAGVSQSPRYKVTKRGQDVALRCDPISGHVSLYWYRQALGQGPEFLTYFNYEAQQDKSGLPNDRFSAERPEGSISTLTIQRTEQRDSAMYRCASSSSAGRRTEAFFGQGTRLTVV.

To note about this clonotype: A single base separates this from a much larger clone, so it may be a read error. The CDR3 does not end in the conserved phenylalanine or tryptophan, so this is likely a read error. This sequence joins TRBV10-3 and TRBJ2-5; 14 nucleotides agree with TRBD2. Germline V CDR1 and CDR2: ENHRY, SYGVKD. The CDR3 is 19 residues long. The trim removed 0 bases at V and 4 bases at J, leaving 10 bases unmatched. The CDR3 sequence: CAISESPGLAGAVRETQYL. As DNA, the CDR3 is TGTGCCATCAGTGAGTCGCCGGGACTAGCGGGAGCAGTTCGAGAGACCCAGTACCTC.

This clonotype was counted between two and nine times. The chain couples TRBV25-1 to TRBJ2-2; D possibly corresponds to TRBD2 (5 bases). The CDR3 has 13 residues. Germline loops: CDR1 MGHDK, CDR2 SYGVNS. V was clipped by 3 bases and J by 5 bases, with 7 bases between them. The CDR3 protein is CASSEGSTGELFF. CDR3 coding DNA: TGTGCCAGCAGTGAGGGGAGTACCGGGGAGCTGTTTTTT. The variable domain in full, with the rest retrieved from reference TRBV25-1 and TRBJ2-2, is EADIYQTPRYLVIGTGKKITLECSQTMGHDKMYWYQQDPGMELHLIHYSYGVNSTEKGDLSSESTVSRIRTEHFPLTLESARPSHTSQYLCASSEGSTGELFFGEGSRLTVL.